The clone carrying this T cell receptor (beta chain) was observed many times. Its antigen is undetermined. The source of the sample is a study of CD8 T cells in ankylosing spondylitis. Broader study findings: Reactive arthritis synovial fluid and blood were previously reported to contain some motif variants. It appeared that ankylosing spondylitis blood was characterized by a TCR beta motif of under ten highly homologous variants.

Each TCR beta library was made by quantitative 5'-RACE that incorporated molecular barcodes. MiXCR was run by TCRdb on the 5' RACE reads, yielding one entry per CDR3 protein. Among about 800,000 distinct CDR3 sequences, about an eighth were seen once, and the ten largest hold 0.45% to 0.6%. CDR1 and CDR2 from the germline V gene are DFQATT and SNEGSKA (reference sequence). The CDR3 covers 14 residues. V was trimmed by 3 bases and J by 4 bases, leaving 15 bases between them. V usage is TRBV20-1 and J usage is TRBJ1-1, with D perhaps matching TRBD1 (5 bases). The receptor was isolated from a male donor with ankylosing spondylitis. Sequenced: blood, either unsorted or a sorted T cell fraction (not recorded which). The CDR3 DNA reads as TGCAGTGCTAGTGTTACTTCGGGGGGCACTGAAGCTTTCTTT. This sequence encodes CSASVTSGGTEAFF.